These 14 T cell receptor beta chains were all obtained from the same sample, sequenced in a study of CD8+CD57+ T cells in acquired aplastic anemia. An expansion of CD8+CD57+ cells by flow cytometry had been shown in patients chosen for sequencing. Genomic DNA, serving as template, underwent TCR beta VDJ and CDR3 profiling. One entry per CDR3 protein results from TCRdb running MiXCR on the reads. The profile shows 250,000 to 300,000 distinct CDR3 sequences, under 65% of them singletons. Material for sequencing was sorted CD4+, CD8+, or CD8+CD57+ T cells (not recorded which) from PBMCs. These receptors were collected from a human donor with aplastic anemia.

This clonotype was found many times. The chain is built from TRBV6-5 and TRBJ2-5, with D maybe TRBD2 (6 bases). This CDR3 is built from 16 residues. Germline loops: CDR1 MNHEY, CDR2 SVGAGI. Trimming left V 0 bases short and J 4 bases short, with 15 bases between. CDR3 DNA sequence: TGTGCCAGCAGTTACTCGTCGGCGGGGCTCGGAGAGACCCAGTACTTC. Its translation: CASSYSSAGLGETQYF.

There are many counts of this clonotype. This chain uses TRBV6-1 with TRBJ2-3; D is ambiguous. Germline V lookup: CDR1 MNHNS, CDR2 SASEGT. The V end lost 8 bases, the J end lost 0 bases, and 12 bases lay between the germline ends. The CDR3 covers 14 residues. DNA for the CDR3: TGTGCCAGCCGTACCGCCACTAGCACAGATACGCAGTATTTT. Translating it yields CASRTATSTDTQYF.

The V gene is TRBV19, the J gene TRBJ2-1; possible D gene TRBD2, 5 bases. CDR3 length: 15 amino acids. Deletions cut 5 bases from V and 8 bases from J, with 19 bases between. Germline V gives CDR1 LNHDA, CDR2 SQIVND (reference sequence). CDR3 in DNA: TGTGCCAGTAGTCCGAAGACACCCTTGGGAGATGAGCAGTTCTTC. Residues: CASSPKTPLGDEQFF.

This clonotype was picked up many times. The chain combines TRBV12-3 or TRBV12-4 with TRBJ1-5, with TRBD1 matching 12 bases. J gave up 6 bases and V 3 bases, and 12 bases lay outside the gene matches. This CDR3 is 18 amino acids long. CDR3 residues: CASSFGGTGGIIGQPQHF. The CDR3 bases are TGTGCCAGCAGTTTTGGTGGGACAGGGGGCATAATCGGTCAGCCCCAGCATTTT.

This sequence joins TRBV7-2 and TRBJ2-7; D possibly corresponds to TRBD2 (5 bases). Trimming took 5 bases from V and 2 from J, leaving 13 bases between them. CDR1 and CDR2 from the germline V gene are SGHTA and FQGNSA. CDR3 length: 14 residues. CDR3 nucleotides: TGTGCCAGCAGCCAAGCGGTCATGACCTACGAGCAGTACTTC. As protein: CASSQAVMTYEQYF. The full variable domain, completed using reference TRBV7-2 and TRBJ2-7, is GAGVSQSPSNKVTEKGKDVELRCDPISGHTALYWYRQSLGQGLEFLIYFQGNSAPDKSGLPSDRFSAERTGGSVSTLTIQRTQQEDSAVYLCASSQAVMTYEQYFGPGTRLTVT.

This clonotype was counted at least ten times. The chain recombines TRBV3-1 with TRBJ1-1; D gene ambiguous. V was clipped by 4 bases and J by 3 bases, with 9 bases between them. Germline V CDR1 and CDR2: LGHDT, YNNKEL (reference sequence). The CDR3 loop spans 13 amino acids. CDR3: CASSLSRYTEAFF. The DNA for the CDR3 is TGTGCCAGCAGCCTGTCCCGATACACTGAAGCTTTCTTT.

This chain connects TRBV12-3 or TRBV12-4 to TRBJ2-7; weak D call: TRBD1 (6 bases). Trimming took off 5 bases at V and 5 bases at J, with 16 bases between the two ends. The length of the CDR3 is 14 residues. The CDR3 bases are TGTGCCAGCAGTCCCCGGACAGTAAGGCACGAGCAGTACTTC. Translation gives CASSPRTVRHEQYF.

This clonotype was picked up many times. CDR3 amino acids: CASSLVKGGSGDIFYEQYF. The CDR3 region has the DNA TGTGCCAGCAGCTTAGTAAAGGGAGGATCGGGGGATATCTTCTACGAGCAGTACTTC. The chain couples TRBV7-2 to TRBJ2-7, with D maybe TRBD2 (6 bases). This CDR3 is 19 amino acids long. Germline CDR1 reads SGHTA; CDR2 reads FQGNSA. V was clipped by 1 base and J by 3 bases, with 25 bases between them.

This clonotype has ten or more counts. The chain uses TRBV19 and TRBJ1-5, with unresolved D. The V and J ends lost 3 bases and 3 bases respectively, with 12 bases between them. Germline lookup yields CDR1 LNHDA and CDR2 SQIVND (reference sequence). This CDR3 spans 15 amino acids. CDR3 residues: CASSIGGTVNQPQHF. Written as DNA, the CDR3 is TGTGCCAGTAGTATCGGAGGAACAGTCAATCAGCCCCAGCATTTT.

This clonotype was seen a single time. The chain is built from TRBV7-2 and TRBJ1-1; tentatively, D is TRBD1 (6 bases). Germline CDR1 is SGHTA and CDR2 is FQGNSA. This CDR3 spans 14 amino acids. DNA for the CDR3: TGTGCGAGCCAAAGCTCGGGGGGCGTCACTGAAGCTTTCTTT. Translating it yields CASQSSGGVTEAFF. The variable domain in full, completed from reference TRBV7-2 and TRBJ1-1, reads GAGVSQSPSNKVTEKGKDVELRCDPISGHTALYWYRQSLGQGLEFLIYFQGNSAPDKSGLPSDRFSAERTGGSVSTLTIQRTQQEDSAVYLCASQSSGGVTEAFFGQGTRLTVV.

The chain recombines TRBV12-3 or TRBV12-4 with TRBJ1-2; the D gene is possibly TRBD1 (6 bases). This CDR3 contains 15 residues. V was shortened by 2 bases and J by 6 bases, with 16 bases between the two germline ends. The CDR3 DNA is TGTGCCAGCAGTTTAAACACGGGGGCAGGCGATGGCTACACCTTC. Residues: CASSLNTGAGDGYTF.

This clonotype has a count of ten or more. The CDR3: CASSQATQDTQYF. The CDR3 region has the DNA TGTGCCAGCAGCCAAGCGACCCAAGATACGCAGTATTTT. J is TRBJ2-3 and V is TRBV3-1; D not certain. The CDR3 is 13 amino acids. The germline CDR1 and CDR2 sequences are LGHDT and YNNKEL (reference sequence). V was pared by 1 base and J by 5 bases, with 7 bases between.

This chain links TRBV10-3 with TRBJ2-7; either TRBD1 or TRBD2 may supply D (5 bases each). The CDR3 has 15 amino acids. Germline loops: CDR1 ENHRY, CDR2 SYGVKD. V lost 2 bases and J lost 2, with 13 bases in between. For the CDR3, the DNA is TGTGCCATCAGTGAGGAAAGTGGGGGTCCCTACGAGCAGTACTTC. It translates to CAISEESGGPYEQYF.

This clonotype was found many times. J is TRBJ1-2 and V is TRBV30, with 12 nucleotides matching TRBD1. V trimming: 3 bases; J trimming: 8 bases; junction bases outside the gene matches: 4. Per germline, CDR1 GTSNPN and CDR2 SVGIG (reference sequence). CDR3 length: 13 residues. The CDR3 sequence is CAWRGTGGEGYTF. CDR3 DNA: TGTGCCTGGAGGGGGACAGGGGGCGAGGGCTACACCTTC.